What follows are 24 T cell receptor beta chains derived from one specimen sequenced in a study of shared T cell receptors in the human thymus (dated by TCRdb to the early 2020s). Receptor amplification or capture employed the immunoSEQ multiplex PCR assay. Entries here come from immuneACCESS through TCRdb and include only in-frame sequences with V and J called. Some clones fail to appear in such tables; in the studies checked, an unresolved V gene covers under half of the shortfall, and the cause of the remainder is unknown. This sample lists about 380,000 clones; around 95% were detected once. The ten largest clones represent approximately 0.02% of the sample. The specimen was thymocytes. The receptors come from a human donor.

The chain employs TRBV2 and TRBJ2-7; 7 positions match TRBD1. The CDR3 contains 13 residues. With 10 bases clipped from V and 2 bases from J, the junction kept 8 bases outside the gene matches. Germline lookup yields CDR1 SNHLY and CDR2 FYNNEI. CDR3 bases: TGTGCCAACACGAACGGGACAGCCTACGAGCAGTACTTC. Encoded protein: CANTNGTAYEQYF.

This clone was recorded once. V usage is TRBV2 and J usage is TRBJ2-7; unclear D gene. Trimming removed 3 bases at V and 3 bases at J, with 15 bases between. The CDR3 sequence is 15 residues long. Germline V gene sequence: CDR1 SNHLY, CDR2 FYNNEI. The CDR3 is CASSEPRMGSYEQYF. The CDR3 DNA reads as TGTGCCAGCAGTGAGCCCAGGATGGGAAGCTACGAGCAGTACTTC.

V is TRBV29-1 and J is TRBJ2-7; D possibly uses TRBD1 or TRBD2 (6 bases each). The CDR3 is 15 amino acids. In germline, CDR1 is SQVTM, CDR2 ANQGSEA. Trimming left V 5 bases short and J 4 bases short, with 21 bases between. In nucleotides, the CDR3 is TGCAGCGTTTCTAGGGGGGCGAACAAGCCGTACGAGCAGTACTTC. Translation gives CSVSRGANKPYEQYF.

V usage is TRBV30 and J usage is TRBJ2-1, with TRBD2 matching over 16 bases. V shed 5 bases, J shed 4 bases, and the junction held 8 bases outside the gene matches. The germline V gene encodes CDR1 GTSNPN and CDR2 SVGIG (reference sequence). This CDR3 region has 17 residues. The CDR3 here is CAWSGTSGRALYNEQFF. Here the CDR3 DNA reads TGTGCCTGGTCGGGGACTAGCGGGAGGGCCTTATACAATGAGCAGTTCTTC.

J is TRBJ2-2 and V is TRBV10-3; a weak D match, TRBD2 (5 bases). V lost 10 bases and J 3 bases, leaving 12 bases between the germline ends. CDR1 ENHRY and CDR2 SYGVKD come from the germline V gene. The CDR3 has 13 residues. CDR3 region: CATGGGYTGELFF. The CDR3 bases are TGTGCCACGGGCGGCGGGTACACCGGGGAGCTGTTTTTT.

This chain connects TRBV2 to TRBJ2-4, with no clear D. Trimming shortened V by 3 bases and J by 3 bases, and 12 bases separated the two germline ends. The CDR3 spans 15 residues. Germline V CDR1 and CDR2: SNHLY, FYNNEI. CDR3 residues: CASSDERQHKNIQYF. CDR3 coding DNA: TGTGCCAGCAGTGATGAAAGGCAGCACAAAAACATTCAGTACTTC. Complete variable domain (other parts from reference TRBV2 and TRBJ2-4): EPEVTQTPSHQVTQMGQEVILRCVPISNHLYFYWYRQILGQKVEFLVSFYNNEISEKSEIFDDQFSVERPDGSNFTLKIRSTKLEDSAMYFCASSDERQHKNIQYFGAGTRLSVL.

V and J are TRBV9 and TRBJ1-4; D is ambiguous. The germline CDR1 and CDR2 sequences are SGDLS and YYNGEE. Trimming cost V 8 bases and J 7 bases, with 15 bases left between them. The CDR3 has 13 residues. The CDR3 sequence: CARGKGGGEKLFF. CDR3 coding DNA: TGTGCCAGGGGGAAAGGAGGAGGTGAAAAACTGTTTTTT.

This chain uses TRBV11-2 with TRBJ2-2; 9 nucleotides agree with TRBD2. V dropped 5 bases and J dropped 6; count of bases not matched to a gene: 10. This CDR3 region has 16 residues. CDR1 is SGHAT and CDR2 is FQNNGV in the germline V gene. The CDR3 nucleotides read TGTGCCAGCAGCCAAGAGGGGACTAGCTGGTCCGGGGAGCTGTTTTTT. It is translated as CASSQEGTSWSGELFF.

With regard to this clone: The same CDR3 arises from other DNA sequences in this sample as well. The rearrangement uses TRBV19 and TRBJ1-1; D ambiguous. CDR3 length: 14 residues. CDR1 and CDR2 from the germline V gene are LNHDA and SQIVND (reference sequence). V shed 1 base and J shed 0 bases, with 6 bases lying between them. CDR3 DNA sequence: TGTGCCAGTAGTATAGGGCAGTTGAACACTGAAGCTTTCTTT. It specifies CASSIGQLNTEAFF.

The chain is built from TRBV27 and TRBJ1-5, with 7 bases lining up with TRBD1. CDR3 length: 13 amino acids. Trimming removed 8 bases from V and 4 bases from J; junction bases left unmatched: 5. Germline CDR1 is MNHEY and CDR2 is SMNVEV (reference sequence). CDR3: CASGGQRNQPQHF. The CDR3 DNA reads as TGTGCCAGCGGGGGACAGCGGAATCAGCCCCAGCATTTT.

The V call is TRBV19, the J call TRBJ1-5; no reliable D call. The V end lost 1 base, the J end lost 1 base, and 8 bases lay between the germline ends. The CDR3 consists of 15 residues. CDR1 and CDR2 from the germline V gene are LNHDA and SQIVND (reference sequence). The CDR3 sequence is CASSIVRVSNQPQHF. The CDR3 coding sequence is TGTGCCAGTAGTATAGTTCGGGTCAGCAATCAGCCCCAGCATTTT.

The sample holds one count of this clone. This rearrangement joins TRBV27 to TRBJ2-7, with 7 bases aligning to TRBD1. Germline V gene sequence: CDR1 MNHEY, CDR2 SMNVEV (reference sequence). This CDR3 is built from 15 residues. V was pared by 6 bases and J by 0 bases, with 8 bases of the junction left unmatched. The CDR3 DNA is TGTGCCAGCAGCTCGACAGGGAACGACTCCTACGAGCAGTACTTC. Protein product: CASSSTGNDSYEQYF.

This chain uses TRBV30 with TRBJ2-7, with D possibly being TRBD1 (6 bases). Trimming removed 2 bases at V and 4 bases at J, with 15 bases between. The germline gives CDR1 GTSNPN, CDR2 SVGIG (reference sequence). The CDR3 consists of 14 residues. The CDR3 loop is CAWSNRTAFYEQYF. The CDR3 DNA reads as TGTGCCTGGAGTAATAGGACAGCCTTTTACGAGCAGTACTTC.

This sequence joins TRBV5-8 and TRBJ2-2; possible D gene TRBD1, 6 bases. From germline, CDR1 is SGHTS and CDR2 YDEGEE. The CDR3 covers 15 residues. V was clipped by 4 bases and J by 2 bases, with 12 bases between them. The CDR3 loop reads CASSVDRTNTGELFF. The CDR3 nucleotides are TGTGCCAGCAGCGTTGACAGGACAAACACCGGGGAGCTGTTTTTT.

The chain couples TRBV7-2 to TRBJ2-2; 8 positions agree with TRBD2. The CDR3 has 18 amino acids. The germline V gene encodes CDR1 SGHTA and CDR2 FQGNSA. V was clipped by 2 bases and J by 3 bases; unmatched bases: 11. CDR3 DNA: TGTGCCAGCAGCTTACGGGCTGGACTAGCATACCACACCGGGGAGCTGTTTTTT. As protein: CASSLRAGLAYHTGELFF.

The chain couples TRBV28 to TRBJ2-7; D remains unclear. V dropped 1 base and J dropped 0 bases, with 13 bases sitting between them. The CDR3 is 16 amino acids. Germline lookup yields CDR1 MDHEN and CDR2 SYDVKM. CDR3 loop: CASSLLGRRSSYEQYF. The CDR3 coding sequence is TGTGCCAGCAGTTTATTAGGCAGGCGTAGCTCCTACGAGCAGTACTTC.

A note on this clone: The CDR3 end shows no conserved phenylalanine or tryptophan, and so a read error is likely. The DNA is left out, because the CDR3 cannot be placed on it with certainty; the CDR3 is given as TCRdb lists it. This chain links TRBV18 with TRBJ1-2. CDR1 and CDR2 from the germline V gene are KGHSH and LQKENI. The CDR3 has 12 residues if both end residues are counted. The CDR3 reads CASSNGGKGQES.

Note on this clone: Other DNA variants within this sample encode the same CDR3. The chain has TRBV27 and TRBJ1-1; 9 bases fit TRBD1. The CDR3 length is 15 residues. Trimming removed 4 bases from V and 1 base from J; junction bases left unmatched: 4. Germline loops: CDR1 MNHEY, CDR2 SMNVEV (reference sequence). The CDR3 DNA follows: TGTGCCAGCAGTTCACGGACAGGGGAGAACACTGAAGCTTTCTTT. Residues: CASSSRTGENTEAFF.

This chain connects TRBV5-5 to TRBJ2-5; D gene ambiguous. This CDR3 spans 11 amino acids. Per germline, CDR1 SGHKS and CDR2 YYEKEE (reference sequence). V lost 2 bases and J 5 bases, leaving 4 bases between the germline ends. CDR3 loop: CASSLSETQYF. Written as DNA, the CDR3 is TGTGCCAGCAGCTTAAGCGAGACCCAGTACTTC.

The chain couples TRBV5-4 to TRBJ2-5; D assignment may be TRBD1 or TRBD2 (7 bases each). V was clipped by 4 bases and J by 5 bases, with 21 bases between them. The CDR3 has 16 amino acids. Germline V gene data show CDR1 as SGHNT and CDR2 as YYREEE (reference sequence). The CDR3 DNA is TGTGCCAGCAGCCCCTGGAGGGAGGGGGCTAAGGAGACCCAGTACTTC. Its protein is CASSPWREGAKETQYF.

The rearrangement uses TRBV6-6 and TRBJ2-7; 7 bases are a match to TRBD2. CDR1 is MNHNY, CDR2 SVGAGI, per germline (reference sequence). Trimming cost V 11 bases and J 3 bases; bases outside gene matches: 7. The CDR3 length is 12 residues. CDR3 region: CAAGEKDYEQYF. In nucleotides, the CDR3 is TGTGCCGCGGGGGAAAAGGACTACGAGCAGTACTTC.

The gene calls are TRBV10-3 and TRBJ1-3; a possible D gene is TRBD1 (6 bases). The CDR3 has 13 amino acids. V was pared by 8 bases and J by 4 bases, with 12 bases between. CDR1 and CDR2 (germline): ENHRY, SYGVKD. The CDR3 loop reads CAIWDNEGNTIYF. CDR3 sequence (DNA): TGTGCCATCTGGGACAATGAAGGAAACACCATATATTTT.

The chain has TRBV30 and TRBJ2-5; D not certain. V was trimmed by 4 bases and J by 7 bases, leaving 16 bases between them. The CDR3 consists of 13 residues. CDR1 is GTSNPN, CDR2 SVGIG, per germline (reference sequence). The CDR3 DNA reads TGTGCCTGGAAAAGGGTCTGCAGAAGGACCCAGTACTTC. This translates into CAWKRVCRRTQYF.

The genes are TRBV4-3 and TRBJ2-1; TRBD2 agrees at 10 bases. Per the germline V gene, CDR1 is LGHNA and CDR2 is YSLEER. The CDR3 is made up of 18 amino acids. Germline trimming cut 0 bases from V and 4 bases from J; bases unmatched to any gene: 9. The CDR3 spells CASSQEGWLAGEYNEQFF. CDR3 sequence (DNA): TGCGCCAGCAGCCAAGAGGGATGGCTAGCGGGAGAATACAATGAGCAGTTCTTC.